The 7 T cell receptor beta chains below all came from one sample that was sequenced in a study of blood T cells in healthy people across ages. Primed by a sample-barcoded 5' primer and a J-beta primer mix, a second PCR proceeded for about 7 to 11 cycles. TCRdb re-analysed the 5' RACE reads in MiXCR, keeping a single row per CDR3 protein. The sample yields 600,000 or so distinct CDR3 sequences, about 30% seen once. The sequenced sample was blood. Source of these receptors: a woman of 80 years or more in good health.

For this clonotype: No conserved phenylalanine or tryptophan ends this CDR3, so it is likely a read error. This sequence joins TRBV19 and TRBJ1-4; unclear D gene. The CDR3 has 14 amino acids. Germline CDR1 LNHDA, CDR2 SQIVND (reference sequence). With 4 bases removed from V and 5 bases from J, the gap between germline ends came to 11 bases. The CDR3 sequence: CASSKGLGNEKLFL. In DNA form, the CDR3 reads TGTGCCAGTAGTAAGGGCCTGGGGAATGAAAAACTGTTTTTG.

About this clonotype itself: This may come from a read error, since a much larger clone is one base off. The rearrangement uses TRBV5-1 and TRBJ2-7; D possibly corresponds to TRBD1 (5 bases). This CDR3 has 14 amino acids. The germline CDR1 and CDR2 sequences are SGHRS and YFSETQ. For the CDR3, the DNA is TGCGCCAGCAACTTGTCCAGGGTCACCCACGAGCAGTACTTC. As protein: CASNLSRVTHEQYF.

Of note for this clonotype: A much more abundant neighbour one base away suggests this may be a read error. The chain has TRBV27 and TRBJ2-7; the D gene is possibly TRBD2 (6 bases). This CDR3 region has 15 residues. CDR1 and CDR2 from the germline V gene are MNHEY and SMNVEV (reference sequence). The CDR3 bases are TGTGCCAGCAGTTTAGTGGGGGGTCCCACCTACGTGCAGTACTTC. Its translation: CASSLVGGPTYVQYF.

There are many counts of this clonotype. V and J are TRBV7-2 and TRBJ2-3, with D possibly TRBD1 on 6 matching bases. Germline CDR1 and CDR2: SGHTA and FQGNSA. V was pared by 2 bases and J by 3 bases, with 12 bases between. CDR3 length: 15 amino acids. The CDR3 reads CASSLPRQVTDTQYF. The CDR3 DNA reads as TGTGCCAGCAGCTTACCCCGACAGGTTACAGATACGCAGTATTTT.

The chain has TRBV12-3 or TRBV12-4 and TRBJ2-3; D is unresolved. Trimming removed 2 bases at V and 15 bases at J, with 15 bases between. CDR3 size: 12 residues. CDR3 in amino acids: CASSLSTDTEYF. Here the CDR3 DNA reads TGTGCCAGCAGTTTAAGCACAGATACGGAATATTTT.

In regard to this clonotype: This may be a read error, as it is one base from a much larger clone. CDR3 sequence reads: CSAQRTGASYEQYF. The CDR3 region has the DNA TGCAGTGCCCAAAGGACAGGGGCGAGCTACGAGCAGTACTTC. The V call is TRBV20-1, the J call TRBJ2-7, with TRBD1 matching 9 bases. This CDR3 has 14 residues. After removal of 6 bases from V and 3 bases from J, the junction contained 9 bases not matched to a gene. Germline V gives CDR1 DFQATT, CDR2 SNEGSKA (reference sequence).

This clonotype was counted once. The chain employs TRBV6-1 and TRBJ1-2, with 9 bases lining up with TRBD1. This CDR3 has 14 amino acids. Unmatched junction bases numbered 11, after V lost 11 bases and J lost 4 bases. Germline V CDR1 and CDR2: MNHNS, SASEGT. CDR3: CAGRPGQGSYGYTF. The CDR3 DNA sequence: TGTGCCGGACGGCCGGGACAGGGTAGCTATGGCTACACCTTC.